The rows below give T cell receptor beta chains drawn from one sample of a study of OX40 agonist ivuxolimab in advanced cancers. Sequenced by immunoSEQ multiplex PCR; TCRdb stores in-frame clones only, minus some. The table includes 15,000 to 20,000 clones, about 92% detected once. Sequenced material: CD4+ or CD8+ T cells sorted from blood, taken in a trial of the OX40 agonist ivuxolimab. The receptors here all came from an adult with an advanced solid tumor such as melanoma, head and neck, liver or kidney cancer. CDR3s include the opening cysteine and the closing phenylalanine or tryptophan. Each record gives: D gene, V gene, J gene, clone size, CDR3 protein, CDR3 DNA. The D gene is left open where the match is weak. Only some rows state a clone size, as once, few, many or a class for expanded clones.

D gene: NA
V gene: TRBV6-1
J gene: TRBJ1-2
clone size: few
CDR3 protein: CASRLGRGISYGYTF
CDR3 DNA: TGTGCCAGCAGACTAGGAAGGGGTATCTCCTATGGCTACACCTTC

D gene: NA
V gene: TRBV6-5
J gene: TRBJ2-3
clone size: NA
CDR3 protein: CASSTETDGTQYF
CDR3 DNA: TGTGCCAGCAGTACTGAGACAGACGGTACGCAGTATTTT

D gene: TRBD2
V gene: TRBV2
J gene: TRBJ2-4
clone size: NA
CDR3 protein: CASSDPGSGVAKNIQYF
CDR3 DNA: TGTGCCAGCAGTGATCCGGGTAGCGGGGTAGCCAAAAACATTCAGTACTTC

D gene: NA
V gene: TRBV27
J gene: TRBJ2-7
clone size: NA
CDR3 protein: CASSPRGGHYYEQYF
CDR3 DNA: TGTGCCAGCAGTCCAAGGGGGGGGCATTACTACGAGCAGTACTTC

D gene: NA
V gene: TRBV6-5
J gene: TRBJ2-7
clone size: NA
CDR3 protein: CASSYLGLRPYEQYF
CDR3 DNA: TGTGCCAGCAGTTACCTCGGGCTGCGCCCCTACGAGCAGTACTTC

D gene: NA
V gene: TRBV10-2
J gene: TRBJ2-2
clone size: NA
CDR3 protein: CASSPWGTGELFF
CDR3 DNA: TGCGCCAGCAGCCCTTGGGGGACCGGGGAGCTGTTTTTT

D gene: NA
V gene: TRBV28
J gene: TRBJ2-4
clone size: once
CDR3 protein: CASNARSALGPYF
CDR3 DNA: TGTGCCAGCAACGCCCGGTCAGCTCTGGGTCCGTACTTC

D gene: TRBD2
V gene: TRBV4-3
J gene: TRBJ2-7
clone size: NA
CDR3 protein: CASSQVASGGTHYEQYF
CDR3 DNA: TGCGCCAGCAGCCAAGTTGCTAGCGGGGGGACCCACTACGAGCAGTACTTC

D gene: NA
V gene: TRBV7-9
J gene: TRBJ2-5
clone size: NA
CDR3 protein: CASSLGRVETQYF
CDR3 DNA: TGTGCCAGCAGCTTAGGCAGGGTGGAGACCCAGTACTTC

D gene: NA
V gene: TRBV9
J gene: TRBJ2-1
clone size: NA
CDR3 protein: CASSVSTAENYNEQFF
CDR3 DNA: TGTGCCAGCAGCGTCTCCACTGCGGAAAACTACAATGAGCAGTTCTTC

D gene: NA
V gene: TRBV2
J gene: TRBJ1-2
clone size: NA
CDR3 protein: CASSVAEGFIGYTF
CDR3 DNA: TGTGCCAGCAGTGTTGCCGAGGGATTCATTGGCTACACCTTC

D gene: TRBD1
V gene: TRBV9
J gene: TRBJ1-1
clone size: NA
CDR3 protein: CASSVGGQTEAFF
CDR3 DNA: TGTGCCAGCAGCGTAGGGGGACAGACCGAAGCTTTCTTT

D gene: NA
V gene: TRBV7-6
J gene: TRBJ2-4
clone size: NA
CDR3 protein: CASSSAGGGDIQYF
CDR3 DNA: TGTGCCAGCAGCTCCGCTGGGGGCGGGGACATTCAGTACTTC

D gene: NA
V gene: TRBV11-2
J gene: TRBJ2-2
clone size: NA
CDR3 protein: CASSSEFGTGELFF
CDR3 DNA: TGTGCCAGCAGCTCAGAGTTCGGCACCGGGGAGCTGTTTTTT

D gene: NA
V gene: TRBV1
J gene: TRBJ2-3
clone size: once
CDR3 protein: CTSSQGSSGIFTDTQYF
CDR3 DNA: TGCACCAGCAGCCAAGGGTCTAGCGGTATATTCACAGATACGCAGTATTTT

D gene: NA
V gene: TRBV28
J gene: TRBJ2-2
clone size: NA
CDR3 protein: CASSLYRVGGELFF
CDR3 DNA: TGTGCCAGCAGTTTATACAGGGTTGGCGGGGAGCTGTTTTTT

D gene: NA
V gene: TRBV7-9
J gene: TRBJ2-7
clone size: NA
CDR3 protein: CASSSPGRHEQYF
CDR3 DNA: TGTGCCAGCAGCTCGCCGGGACGCCACGAGCAGTACTTC

D gene: NA
V gene: TRBV2
J gene: TRBJ2-5
clone size: NA
CDR3 protein: CASTLAAEQETQYF
CDR3 DNA: TGTGCCAGCACCCTGGCGGCAGAGCAAGAGACCCAGTACTTC

D gene: TRBD1
V gene: TRBV28
J gene: TRBJ1-1
clone size: NA
CDR3 protein: CASSPGQNMNTEAFF
CDR3 DNA: TGTGCCAGCAGTCCGGGACAGAACATGAACACTGAAGCTTTCTTT

D gene: NA
V gene: TRBV7-8
J gene: TRBJ2-7
clone size: NA
CDR3 protein: CASSLEVGSEQYF
CDR3 DNA: TGTGCCAGCAGCTTAGAGGTTGGAAGCGAGCAGTACTTC

D gene: NA
V gene: TRBV28
J gene: TRBJ2-2
clone size: NA
CDR3 protein: CASTLGPGELFF
CDR3 DNA: TGTGCCAGCACCTTGGGTCCCGGGGAGCTGTTTTTT

D gene: TRBD2
V gene: TRBV29-1
J gene: TRBJ2-1
clone size: once
CDR3 protein: CSVRSGTYNEQFF
CDR3 DNA: TGCAGCGTTCGGAGCGGGACCTACAATGAGCAGTTCTTC

D gene: NA
V gene: TRBV29-1
J gene: TRBJ1-2
clone size: once
CDR3 protein: CSVEGRHYGYTF
CDR3 DNA: TGCAGCGTTGAAGGACGGCACTATGGCTACACCTTC

D gene: TRBD1
V gene: TRBV7-9
J gene: TRBJ1-3
clone size: NA
CDR3 protein: CASSRDRGTIYF
CDR3 DNA: TGTGCCAGCAGCCGAGACAGGGGCACCATATATTTT

D gene: TRBD2
V gene: TRBV11-2
J gene: TRBJ2-5
clone size: NA
CDR3 protein: CASSPGGAGTETQYF
CDR3 DNA: TGTGCCAGCAGCCCGGGGGGGGCAGGAACGGAGACCCAGTACTTC

D gene: NA
V gene: TRBV7-9
J gene: TRBJ2-1
clone size: NA
CDR3 protein: CASSSTLYYNEQFF
CDR3 DNA: TGTGCCAGCAGCTCGACGTTATATTACAATGAGCAGTTCTTC

D gene: NA
V gene: TRBV13
J gene: TRBJ2-2
clone size: NA
CDR3 protein: CASSLGSSELFF
CDR3 DNA: TGTGCCAGCAGCTTAGGGTCTAGTGAGCTGTTTTTT

D gene: TRBD1
V gene: TRBV6-1
J gene: TRBJ1-5
clone size: NA
CDR3 protein: CASRVGTGINQPQHF
CDR3 DNA: TGTGCCAGCAGAGTGGGGACAGGAATTAATCAGCCCCAGCATTTT

D gene: TRBD1
V gene: TRBV6-1
J gene: TRBJ2-7
clone size: NA
CDR3 protein: CASREGQGISYEQYF
CDR3 DNA: TGTGCCAGCAGAGAGGGACAGGGAATCTCCTACGAGCAGTACTTC